Following are 27 T cell receptor beta chains from one sample sequenced in a study of T cell repertoires in cytomegalovirus infection. TCRdb reprocessed the reads via MiXCR and lists one record per CDR3 protein. There are tens of thousands of distinct CDR3 sequences in the sample; approximately 45% occur only once, and about 92% lies in the top ten. Antigens for these TCRs are unknown. Sample: CD8+ T cells from cultured PBMCs, taken from culture after CMV antigen stimulation. Every receptor here comes from a human donor in good health (CMV status not recorded). Some clones in this sample may be carry-over from other donors' samples.

The chain combines TRBV27 with TRBJ2-5; 7 bases are shared with TRBD2. The V gene's germline CDR1 is MNHEY and CDR2 SMNVEV (reference sequence). Trimming at V came to 1 base and at J to 4 bases, leaving 3 bases not matched to a gene. The CDR3 loop spans 14 amino acids. In DNA form, the CDR3 reads TGTGCCAGCAGTTTATTGGGGGAGGGAGAGACCCAGTACTTC. The encoded protein is CASSLLGEGETQYF.

This clonotype was detected once. CDR3 in DNA: TGCGCCAGCAGCTTAAAGGACGGATCCAATGAGCAGTTCTTC. Translating it yields CASSLKDGSNEQFF. The rearrangement joins TRBV5-1 to TRBJ2-1, with no clear D. The CDR3 runs 14 residues. V dropped 2 bases and J dropped 6 bases, with 12 bases sitting between them. In germline, CDR1 is SGHRS, CDR2 YFSETQ.

This chain links TRBV6-5 with TRBJ2-7, with 13 bases matching TRBD2. This CDR3 is 14 amino acids long. V shed 6 bases and J 7 bases; nucleotides not matched to a gene: 6. Germline values: CDR1 MNHEY, CDR2 SVGAGI. The CDR3 region is CASSPRTSGSEQYF. CDR3 in DNA: TGTGCCAGCAGCCCTCGGACTAGCGGGAGTGAGCAGTACTTC.

In its sample, this clonotype was seen many times. This chain links TRBV11-2 with TRBJ1-1; unclear D gene. Germline CDR1 and CDR2: SGHAT and FQNNGV. The ends were cut back, 5 bases at V and 2 bases at J, with 15 bases in the middle. The CDR3 runs 15 residues. As DNA, the CDR3 is TGTGCCAGCAGCCGGGTCGCCTCTTTAAACACTGAAGCTTTCTTT. Its translation is CASSRVASLNTEAFF.

The chain has TRBV7-2 and TRBJ2-4; a weak D match, TRBD2 (5 bases). Germline V gene sequence: CDR1 SGHTA, CDR2 FQGNSA. The ends were cut back, 5 bases at V and 7 bases at J, with 15 bases in the middle. The length of the CDR3 is 14 residues. The CDR3 sequence: CASSHRRERNIQYF. The CDR3 nucleotides are TGTGCCAGCAGCCACCGGAGAGAGCGGAACATTCAGTACTTC.

This clonotype was counted between two and nine times. The V and J genes are TRBV30 and TRBJ2-2; tentatively, D is TRBD2 (6 bases). The CDR3 length is 14 residues. Trimming pared 2 bases from V and 2 bases from J, leaving 9 bases between. Per the germline V gene, CDR1 is GTSNPN and CDR2 is SVGIG (reference sequence). The CDR3 DNA reads TGTGCCTGGAGTCCGGGACTCAACACCGGGGAGCTGTTTTTT. It is translated as CAWSPGLNTGELFF.

The gene calls are TRBV20-1 and TRBJ2-3, with 13 bases fitting TRBD2. Trimming at V came to 3 bases and at J to 5 bases, leaving 5 bases not matched to a gene. This CDR3 contains 15 residues. CDR1 is DFQATT and CDR2 is SNEGSKA in the germline V gene (reference sequence). The DNA for the CDR3 is TGCAGTGCTAGTTTGACTAGCGGGGGGAGAGATACGCAGTATTTT. Translating gives CSASLTSGGRDTQYF.

This chain joins TRBV20-1 and TRBJ2-1; TRBD2 matches 10 bases. The CDR3 has 15 amino acids. J was trimmed by 7 bases and V by 1 base; bases with no gene match: 7. Germline CDR1 reads DFQATT; CDR2 reads SNEGSKA (reference sequence). The CDR3 DNA reads as TGCAGTGCTAGAGTTACTAGCGGGATGAGGAATGAGCAGTTCTTC. Protein sequence: CSARVTSGMRNEQFF.

In its sample, this clonotype was seen many times. CDR3 in amino acids: CASSLAGGYEQYF. CDR3 nucleotides: TGTGCCAGCAGCTTAGCGGGTGGTTACGAGCAGTACTTC. The J gene is TRBJ2-7, the V gene TRBV7-8, with D hard to call. The CDR3 is made up of 13 amino acids. The V gene's germline CDR1 is SGHVS and CDR2 FQNEAQ. Trimming removed 0 bases from V and 4 bases from J, with 7 bases in between.

This clonotype was found a few times. The chain joins TRBV15 to TRBJ1-5, with TRBD1 matching over 10 bases. The CDR3 runs 18 residues. CDR1 is LNHNV, CDR2 YYDKDF, per germline (reference sequence). Trimming took 2 bases from V and 0 from J; bases not matched to a gene: 7. CDR3 DNA sequence: TGTGCCACCAGCAGATATCGCGACAGGGGGCTTAGCAATCAGCCCCAGCATTTT. Encoded protein: CATSRYRDRGLSNQPQHF.

The chain has TRBV29-1 and TRBJ1-4; 9 nucleotides agree with TRBD1. This CDR3 region has 14 residues. V was clipped by 6 bases and J by 12 bases; unmatched bases: 14. The germline V gene encodes CDR1 SQVTM and CDR2 ANQGSEA. CDR3: CSVAGQGRSGELFF. The CDR3 coding sequence is TGCAGCGTCGCGGGACAGGGAAGGTCGGGAGAACTGTTTTTT.

The genes are TRBV27 and TRBJ2-7, with 10 positions matching TRBD2. Germline values: CDR1 MNHEY, CDR2 SMNVEV (reference sequence). This CDR3 spans 16 amino acids. The trim removed 5 bases at V and 0 bases at J, leaving 7 bases unmatched. The CDR3: CASSPSSGGISYEQYF. The CDR3 bases are TGTGCCAGCAGTCCCTCTAGCGGGGGAATCTCCTACGAGCAGTACTTC.

This chain connects TRBV12-3 or TRBV12-4 to TRBJ1-6; 7 nucleotides agree with TRBD1. This CDR3 has 15 amino acids. Trimming took 8 bases from V and 3 from J; bases not matched to a gene: 7. The CDR3 DNA reads as TGTGCCAGCCAGACGGGACAGATCTATAATTCACCCCTCCACTTT. This translates into CASQTGQIYNSPLHF.

Notes on this clonotype: The conserved phenylalanine or tryptophan normally closing the CDR3 is absent here, so this likely arose from a read error. The chain has TRBV6-1 and TRBJ1-1; no firm D call. The CDR3 loop spans 14 amino acids. The V gene lost 5 bases and the J gene lost 1 base, with 11 bases spanning the gap. The V gene's germline CDR1 is MNHNS and CDR2 SASEGT. Here the CDR3 reads CASSPPEPNTEAFY. The CDR3 DNA reads as TGTGCCAGCAGTCCCCCCGAACCGAACACTGAAGCTTTCTAT.

This chain joins TRBV7-9 and TRBJ2-1; 13 bases match TRBD2. Germline assignment: CDR1 SEHNR and CDR2 FQNEAQ (reference sequence). The V and J ends lost 6 bases and 8 bases, in that order; junction bases with no gene match: 10. The CDR3 length is 16 residues. The CDR3 is CASSYPGLAGFYEQFF. The DNA of the CDR3 is TGTGCCAGCAGTTATCCGGGACTAGCGGGATTTTATGAGCAGTTCTTC.

There are a few counts of this clonotype. The V call is TRBV11-2, the J call TRBJ2-5; D assignment may be TRBD1 or TRBD2 (5 bases each). Germline loops: CDR1 SGHAT, CDR2 FQNNGV. This CDR3 is 13 amino acids long. V was shortened by 4 bases and J by 4 bases, with 10 bases between the two germline ends. CDR3 coding DNA: TGTGCCAGCAGCTGGGGTGGGGGAGAGACCCAGTACTTC. It yields the protein CASSWGGGETQYF.

This chain connects TRBV2 to TRBJ2-2, with 7 bases aligning to TRBD2. Germline CDR1 SNHLY, CDR2 FYNNEI. J lost 5 bases, V lost 1 base, and 4 bases had no gene match. The CDR3 has 15 amino acids. CDR3 bases: TGTGCCAGCAGTGAAGGGCTAGCGGTTACCGGGGAGCTGTTTTTT. Its translation is CASSEGLAVTGELFF.

The chain couples TRBV10-3 to TRBJ2-7, with 8 bases aligning to TRBD2. The CDR3 contains 13 residues. V trimming: 2 bases; J trimming: 6 bases; junction bases outside the gene matches: 3. The germline gives CDR1 ENHRY, CDR2 SYGVKD. CDR3 DNA sequence: TGTGCCATCAGTGAGAACGGGAGGGGCGAGCAGTACTTC. This translates into CAISENGRGEQYF.

This clonotype was counted ten times or more. This rearrangement joins TRBV28 to TRBJ1-4; D ambiguous. The germline gives CDR1 MDHEN, CDR2 SYDVKM. The CDR3 is 14 residues long. Trimming took 5 bases from V and 5 from J, leaving 12 bases between them. CDR3 coding DNA: TGTGCCAGCAGTCCTCGACTTTCCAATGAAAAACTGTTTTTT. Its translation is CASSPRLSNEKLFF.

J is TRBJ2-7 and V is TRBV7-6, with a tentative D call TRBD1 (5 bases). The CDR3 is 14 residues long. CDR1 and CDR2 (germline): SGHVS, FNYEAQ. V was clipped by 5 bases and J by 4 bases, with 15 bases between them. This CDR3 reads CASSGRVTAYEQYF. DNA of the CDR3: TGTGCCAGCAGCGGCAGGGTCACCGCTTACGAGCAGTACTTC.

This clonotype has ten or more counts. The chain couples TRBV6-6 to TRBJ2-1; the D is unclear. The CDR3 is 12 residues long. Germline values: CDR1 MNHNY, CDR2 SVGAGI (reference sequence). The V end lost 0 bases, the J end lost 6 bases, and 3 bases lay between the germline ends. As DNA, the CDR3 is TGTGCCAGCAGTTACTCACGCAATGAGCAGTTCTTC. As protein: CASSYSRNEQFF.

V usage is TRBV2 and J usage is TRBJ1-5, with a possible D match to TRBD1 (5 bases). Trimming shortened V by 2 bases and J by 3 bases, and 11 bases separated the two germline ends. Germline V CDR1 and CDR2: SNHLY, FYNNEI. This CDR3 contains 15 residues. CDR3 residues: CASSETEGDNQPQHF. In DNA, the CDR3 is TGTGCCAGCAGTGAAACGGAAGGGGACAATCAGCCCCAGCATTTT.

This chain uses TRBV6-1 with TRBJ2-2; no reliable D call. This CDR3 is built from 16 residues. The germline gives CDR1 MNHNS, CDR2 SASEGT. V was cut by 11 bases and J by 0 bases, with 19 bases left in between. CDR3 residues: CAVAPRFTANTGELFF. CDR3 coding DNA: TGTGCCGTCGCCCCGAGGTTTACCGCGAACACCGGGGAGCTGTTTTTT.

The chain employs TRBV13 and TRBJ2-7; D possibly corresponds to TRBD2 (6 bases). Germline CDR1 is PRHDT and CDR2 is FYEKMQ (reference sequence). The CDR3 is made up of 14 amino acids. Trimming cost V 5 bases and J 4 bases, with 15 bases left between them. The CDR3 nucleotides read TGTGCCAGCAGCCAACCGGGAGCAGGGTACGAGCAGTACTTC. Its protein product is CASSQPGAGYEQYF.

The chain has TRBV9 and TRBJ2-1, with 7 bases that match TRBD2. This CDR3 is built from 15 residues. Germline lookup yields CDR1 SGDLS and CDR2 YYNGEE. Unmatched junction bases numbered 5, after V lost 0 bases and J lost 5 bases. The chain's CDR3 is CASSVGTSENNEQFF. Here the CDR3 DNA reads TGTGCCAGCAGCGTAGGAACTAGCGAAAACAATGAGCAGTTCTTC.

The chain uses TRBV4-1 and TRBJ2-7, with TRBD2 as a possible D gene (5 bases). This CDR3 contains 12 residues. The V end was cut by 1 base, the J end by 5 bases, with 6 bases between. Germline V gives CDR1 MGHRA, CDR2 YSYEKL. The CDR3 DNA reads TGCGCCAGCAGCCAAGTCGGGAACGAGCAGTACTTC. Its translation is CASSQVGNEQYF.

This clonotype was recorded at least ten times. V and J are TRBV7-9 and TRBJ2-7, with D hard to call. The CDR3 covers 14 residues. The V and J ends lost 1 base and 0 bases respectively, with 7 bases between them. The germline V gene encodes CDR1 SEHNR and CDR2 FQNEAQ (reference sequence). DNA of the CDR3: TGTGCCAGCAGCTTAGTCGGCAACTCCTACGAGCAGTACTTC. It is translated as CASSLVGNSYEQYF.